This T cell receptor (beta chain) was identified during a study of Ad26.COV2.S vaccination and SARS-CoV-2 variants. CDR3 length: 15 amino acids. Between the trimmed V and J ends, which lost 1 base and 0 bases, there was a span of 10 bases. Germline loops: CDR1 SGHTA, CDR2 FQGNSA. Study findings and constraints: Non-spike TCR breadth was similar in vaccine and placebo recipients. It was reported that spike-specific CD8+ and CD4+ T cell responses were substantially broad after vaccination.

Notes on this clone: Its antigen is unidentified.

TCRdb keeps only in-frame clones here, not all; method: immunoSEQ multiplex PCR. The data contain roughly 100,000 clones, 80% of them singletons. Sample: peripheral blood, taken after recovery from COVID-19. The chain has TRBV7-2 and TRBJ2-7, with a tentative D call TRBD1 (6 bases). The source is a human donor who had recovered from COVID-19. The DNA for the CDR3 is TGTGCCAGCAGCTTAGTGGGGACATCCTCCTACGAGCAGTACTTC. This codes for CASSLVGTSSYEQYF. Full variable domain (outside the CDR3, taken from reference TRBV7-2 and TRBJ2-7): GAGVSQSPSNKVTEKGKDVELRCDPISGHTALYWYRQSLGQGLEFLIYFQGNSAPDKSGLPSDRFSAERTGGSVSTLTIQRTQQEDSAVYLCASSLVGTSSYEQYFGPGTRLTVT.